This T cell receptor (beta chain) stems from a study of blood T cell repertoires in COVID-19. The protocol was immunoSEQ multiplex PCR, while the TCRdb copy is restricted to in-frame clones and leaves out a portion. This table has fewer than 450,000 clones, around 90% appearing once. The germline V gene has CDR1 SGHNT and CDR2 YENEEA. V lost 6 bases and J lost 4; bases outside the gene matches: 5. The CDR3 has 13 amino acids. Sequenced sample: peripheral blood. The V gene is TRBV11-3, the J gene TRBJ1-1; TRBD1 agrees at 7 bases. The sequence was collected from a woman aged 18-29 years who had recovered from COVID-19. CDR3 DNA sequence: TGTGCCAGCAGTTCGACAGGGCCCACTGAAGCTTTCTTT. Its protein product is CASSSTGPTEAFF.